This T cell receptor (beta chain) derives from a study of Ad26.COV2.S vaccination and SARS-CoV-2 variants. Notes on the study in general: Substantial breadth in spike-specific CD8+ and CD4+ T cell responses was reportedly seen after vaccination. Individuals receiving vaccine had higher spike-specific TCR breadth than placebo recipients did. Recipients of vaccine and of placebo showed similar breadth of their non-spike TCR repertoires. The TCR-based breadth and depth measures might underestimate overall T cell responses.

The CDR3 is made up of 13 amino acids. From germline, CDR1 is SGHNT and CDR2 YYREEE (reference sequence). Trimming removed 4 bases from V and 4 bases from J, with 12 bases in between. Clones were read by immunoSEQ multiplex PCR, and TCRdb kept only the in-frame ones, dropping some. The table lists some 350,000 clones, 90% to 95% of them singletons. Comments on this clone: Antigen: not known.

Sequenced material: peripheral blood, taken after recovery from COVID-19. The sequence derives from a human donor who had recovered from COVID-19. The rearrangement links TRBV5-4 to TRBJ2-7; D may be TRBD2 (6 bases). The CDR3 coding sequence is TGTGCCAGCAGCGTCGACGGGAGTTACGAGCAGTACTTC. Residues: CASSVDGSYEQYF.